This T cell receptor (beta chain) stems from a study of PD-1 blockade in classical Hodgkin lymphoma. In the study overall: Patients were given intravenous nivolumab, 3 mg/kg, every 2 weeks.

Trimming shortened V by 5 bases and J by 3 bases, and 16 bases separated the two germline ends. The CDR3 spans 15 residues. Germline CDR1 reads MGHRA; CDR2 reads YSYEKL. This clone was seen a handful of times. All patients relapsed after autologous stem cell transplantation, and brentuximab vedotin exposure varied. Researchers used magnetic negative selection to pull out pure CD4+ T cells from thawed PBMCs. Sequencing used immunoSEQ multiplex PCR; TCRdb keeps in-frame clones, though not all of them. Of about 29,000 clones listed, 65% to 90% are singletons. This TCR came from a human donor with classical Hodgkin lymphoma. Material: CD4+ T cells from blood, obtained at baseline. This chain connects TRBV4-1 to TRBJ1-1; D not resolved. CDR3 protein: CASSRGPVGDTEAFF. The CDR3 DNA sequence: TGCGCCAGCAGCAGAGGCCCCGTAGGAGACACTGAAGCTTTCTTT.